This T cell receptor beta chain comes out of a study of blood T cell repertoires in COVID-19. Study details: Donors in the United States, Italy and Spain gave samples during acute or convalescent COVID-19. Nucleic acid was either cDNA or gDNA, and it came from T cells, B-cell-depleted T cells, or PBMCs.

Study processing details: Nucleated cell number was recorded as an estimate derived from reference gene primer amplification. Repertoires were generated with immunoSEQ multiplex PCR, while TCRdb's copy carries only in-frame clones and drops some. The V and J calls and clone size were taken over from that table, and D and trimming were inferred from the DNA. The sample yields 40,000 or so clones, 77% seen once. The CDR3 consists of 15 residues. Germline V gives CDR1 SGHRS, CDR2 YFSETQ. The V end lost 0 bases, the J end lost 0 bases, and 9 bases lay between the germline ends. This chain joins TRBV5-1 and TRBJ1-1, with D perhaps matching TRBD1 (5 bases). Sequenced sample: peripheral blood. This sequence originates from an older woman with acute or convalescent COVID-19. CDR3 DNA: TGCGCCAGCAGCTTGGGACAGCCCATGAACACTGAAGCTTTCTTT. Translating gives CASSLGQPMNTEAFF.